A selection of T cell receptor beta chains follows, all from one sample in a study of blood T cell repertoires in COVID-19. Assay used: immunoSEQ multiplex PCR; TCRdb lists only in-frame clones, some missing. The repertoire holds some 290,000 clones, almost 90% seen once, with under 1.1% in the top ten. Sequencing input: peripheral blood. These receptors came from a woman aged 40 to 50 with COVID-19, enrolled during active disease. CDR3s include the opening cysteine and the closing phenylalanine or tryptophan. A D gene is named only where the DNA matches it firmly. Size is stated for part of the rows, as once, few or many counts, or as a class when the clone is expanded.

v_gene	d_gene	j_gene	abundance	CDR3aa	CDR3nt
TRBV7-2	TRBD1	TRBJ1-6	NA	CASSPQTGAFSSPLHF	TGTGCCAGCAGCCCCCAGACAGGGGCGTTTAGCTCACCCCTCCACTTT
TRBV7-9	NA	TRBJ1-3	NA	CASSLGAGVHSGNTIYF	TGTGCCAGCAGCTTGGGGGCAGGGGTCCACTCTGGAAACACCATATATTTT
TRBV4-1	NA	TRBJ2-7	NA	CASSRNGWAGATYEQYF	TGCGCCAGCAGCCGAAATGGGTGGGCAGGGGCTACCTACGAGCAGTACTTC
TRBV6-6	TRBD1	TRBJ1-3	NA	CASSPRQGTGNTIYF	TGTGCCAGCAGTCCCCGACAGGGGACTGGAAACACCATATATTTT
TRBV7-9	TRBD1	TRBJ1-2	NA	CASSSPAGDRGLYNYGYTF	TGTGCCAGCAGCTCACCCGCAGGGGACAGGGGCCTCTATAACTATGGCTACACCTTC
TRBV27	TRBD2	TRBJ2-1	NA	CASRHRTSGSAYNEQFF	TGTGCCAGCAGACACCGGACTAGCGGGAGTGCCTACAATGAGCAGTTCTTC
TRBV28	NA	TRBJ2-7	NA	CASSSPGGYEQYF	TGTGCCAGCAGTTCCCCCGGGGGCTACGAGCAGTACTTC
TRBV28	NA	TRBJ1-6	NA	CASRLRIGGQNSPLHF	TGTGCCAGCAGGCTGAGGATCGGGGGGCAGAATTCACCCCTCCACTTT
TRBV19	TRBD1	TRBJ1-6	NA	CASRGRGSFSPLHF	TGTGCCAGTAGGGGCAGGGGGAGTTTTTCACCCCTCCACTTT
TRBV30	NA	TRBJ2-2	NA	CAWGFTGSGGELFF	TGTGCCTGGGGATTTACAGGGTCGGGCGGGGAGCTGTTTTTT
TRBV29-1	NA	TRBJ2-6	many	CSARDIDLSGANVLTF	TGCAGCGCCCGGGACATCGACCTCTCTGGGGCCAACGTCCTGACTTTC
TRBV7-3	NA	TRBJ2-2	NA	CASSPPRQGGTGELFF	TGTGCCAGCAGCCCACCCCGACAGGGAGGCACCGGGGAGCTGTTTTTT
TRBV27	TRBD2	TRBJ2-2	once	CASSFTTSLNTGELFF	TGTGCCAGCAGTTTCACGACTAGCCTGAACACCGGGGAGCTGTTTTTT